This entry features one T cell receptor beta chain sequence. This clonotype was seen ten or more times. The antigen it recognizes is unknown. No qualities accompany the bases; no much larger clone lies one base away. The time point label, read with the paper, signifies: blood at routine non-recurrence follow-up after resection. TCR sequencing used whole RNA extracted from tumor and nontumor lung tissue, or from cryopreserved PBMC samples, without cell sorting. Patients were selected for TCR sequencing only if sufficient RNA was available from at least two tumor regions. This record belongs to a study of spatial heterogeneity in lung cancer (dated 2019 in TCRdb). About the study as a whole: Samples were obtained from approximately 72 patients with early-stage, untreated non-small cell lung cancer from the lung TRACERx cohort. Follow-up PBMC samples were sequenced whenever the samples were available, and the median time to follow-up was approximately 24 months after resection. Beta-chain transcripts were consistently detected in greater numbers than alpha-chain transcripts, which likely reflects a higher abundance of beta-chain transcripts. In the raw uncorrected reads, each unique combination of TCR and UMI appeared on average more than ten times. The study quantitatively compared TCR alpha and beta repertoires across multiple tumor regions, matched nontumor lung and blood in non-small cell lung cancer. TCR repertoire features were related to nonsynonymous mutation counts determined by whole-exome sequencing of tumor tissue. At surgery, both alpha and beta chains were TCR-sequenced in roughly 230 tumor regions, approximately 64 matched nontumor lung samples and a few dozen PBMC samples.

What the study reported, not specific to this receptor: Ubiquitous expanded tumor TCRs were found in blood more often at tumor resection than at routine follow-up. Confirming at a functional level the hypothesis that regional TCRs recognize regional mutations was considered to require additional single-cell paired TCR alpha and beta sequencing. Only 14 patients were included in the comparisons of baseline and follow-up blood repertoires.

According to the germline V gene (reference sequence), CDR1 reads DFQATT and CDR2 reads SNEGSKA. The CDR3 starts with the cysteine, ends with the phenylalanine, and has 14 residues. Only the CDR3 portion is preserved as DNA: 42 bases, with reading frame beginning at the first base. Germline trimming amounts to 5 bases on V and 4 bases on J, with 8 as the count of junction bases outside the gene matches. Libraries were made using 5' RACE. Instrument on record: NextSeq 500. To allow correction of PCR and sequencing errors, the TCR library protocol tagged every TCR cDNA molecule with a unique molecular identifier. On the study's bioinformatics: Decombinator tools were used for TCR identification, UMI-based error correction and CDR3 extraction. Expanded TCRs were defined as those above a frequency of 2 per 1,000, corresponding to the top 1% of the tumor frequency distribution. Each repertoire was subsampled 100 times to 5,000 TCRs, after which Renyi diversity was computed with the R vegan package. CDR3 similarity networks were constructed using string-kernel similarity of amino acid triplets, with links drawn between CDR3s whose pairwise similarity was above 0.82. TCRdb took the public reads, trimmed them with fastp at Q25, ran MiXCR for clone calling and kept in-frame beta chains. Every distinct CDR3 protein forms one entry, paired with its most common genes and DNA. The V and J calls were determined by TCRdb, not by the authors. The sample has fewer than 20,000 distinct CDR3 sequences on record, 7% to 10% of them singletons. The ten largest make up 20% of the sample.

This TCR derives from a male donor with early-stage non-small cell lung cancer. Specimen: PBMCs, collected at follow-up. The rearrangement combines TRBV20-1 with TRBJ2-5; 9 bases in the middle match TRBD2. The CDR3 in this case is CSAVSGREGETQYF. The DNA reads TGCAGTGCTGTCTCCGGGCGGGAGGGAGAGACCCAGTACTTC.